This T cell receptor beta chain was observed in a study of shared clonotypes between healthy human individuals. The CDR3 is 15 amino acids. The germline CDR1 and CDR2 sequences are SGHKS and YYEKEE (reference sequence). Losses at the gene ends were 4 bases for V and 2 bases for J; bases not matched to a gene: 4. Only in-frame clones appear in the TCRdb table, and some are missing; sequencing was by immunoSEQ multiplex PCR. Seen here are about 480,000 clones, nearly 80% observed once, and the top ten hold about an eighth. Sample: PBMCs. The chain employs TRBV5-5 and TRBJ1-4, with 8 bases fitting TRBD1. This receptor was obtained from a woman between 40 and 50 years old in good health. Some clones in this sample may be carry-over from other donors' samples. The chain's CDR3 is CASSIWTGTNEKLFF. The CDR3 coding sequence is TGTGCCAGCAGCATATGGACAGGGACTAATGAAAAACTGTTTTTT.